One and the same sample provided the 15 T cell receptor beta chains below, sequenced in a study of T cells after yellow fever vaccination. One entry per CDR3 protein results from TCRdb running MiXCR on the 5' RACE reads. The table lists hundreds of thousands of distinct CDR3 sequences, 17% of them singletons, with about 18% in the top ten. The sequencing here drew on PBMCs, taken about 5 days after the first yellow fever vaccination. These TCRs come from a man between 18 and 35 years old who received the YFV17D yellow fever vaccine.

CDR3 sequence: CASSLGGRRTDTQYF. The CDR3 nucleotides are TGTGCCAGCAGCTTAGGCGGGAGACGCACAGATACGCAGTATTTT. The chain joins TRBV7-2 to TRBJ2-3, with TRBD2 matching over 7 bases. Germline CDR1 SGHTA, CDR2 FQGNSA. The V gene end was trimmed by 1 base and the J gene end by 1 base; junction bases not matched to a gene: 2. The CDR3 is 15 amino acids.

This clonotype was seen more than once but under ten times. The chain joins TRBV4-2 to TRBJ1-5; tentative D call: TRBD1 (5 bases). CDR3 size: 17 residues. The V and J ends lost 0 bases and 1 base respectively, with 13 bases between them. The germline V gene encodes CDR1 LGHNA and CDR2 YNFKEQ. The CDR3 here is CASSQDGGGRSNQPQHF. DNA of the CDR3: TGTGCCAGCAGCCAAGATGGGGGGGGTCGAAGCAATCAGCCCCAGCATTTT.

This clonotype has a handful of counts. V is TRBV10-3 and J is TRBJ2-1; 8 positions match TRBD1. The V and J ends lost 7 bases and 2 bases, in that order; junction bases with no gene match: 7. CDR1 is ENHRY, CDR2 SYGVKD, per germline. The CDR3 has 15 residues. This CDR3 reads CAIKGQGEAYNEQFF. DNA for the CDR3: TGTGCCATCAAAGGACAGGGTGAAGCCTACAATGAGCAGTTCTTC.

This clonotype was counted only a few times. The chain couples TRBV27 to TRBJ2-7, with D unclear. V gave up 3 bases and J gave up 1 base, with 7 bases separating them. Germline CDR1 and CDR2: MNHEY and SMNVEV (reference sequence). The CDR3 spans 13 residues. CDR3 region: CASSLRISYEQYF. Here the CDR3 DNA reads TGTGCCAGCAGTTTGCGGATATCCTACGAGCAGTACTTC.

The chain employs TRBV7-2 and TRBJ2-3; 7 nucleotides match TRBD1. Germline V gives CDR1 SGHTA, CDR2 FQGNSA. The CDR3 consists of 15 residues. The junction had 9 bases not matched to a gene; V was cut back by 4 bases and J by 5 bases. The CDR3 sequence is CASSSSGQIVDTQYF. CDR3 nucleotide sequence: TGTGCCAGCAGCTCTTCGGGACAGATAGTAGATACGCAGTATTTT.

This chain joins TRBV12-3 or TRBV12-4 and TRBJ2-7, with D possibly TRBD1 on 6 matching bases. The V end was cut by 3 bases, the J end by 5 bases, with 17 bases between. The length of the CDR3 is 15 residues. The CDR3 sequence: CASSLRGTGLDEQYF. The CDR3 DNA is TGTGCCAGCAGTTTGAGAGGTACAGGGCTAGACGAGCAGTACTTC.

This clonotype appeared a few times. The V gene is TRBV5-5, the J gene TRBJ2-7; tentative D call: TRBD1 (6 bases). Per the germline V gene, CDR1 is SGHKS and CDR2 is YYEKEE (reference sequence). The CDR3 is 12 amino acids. Trimming pared 2 bases from V and 4 bases from J, leaving 7 bases between. CDR3 nucleotides: TGTGCCAGCAGCTTCCAGGGGTACGAGCAGTACGTC. It yields the protein CASSFQGYEQYV.

This clonotype was recorded once. This rearrangement joins TRBV23-1 to TRBJ2-3; 7 bases are a match to TRBD2. TRBV23-1 is flagged as an ORF with uncertain function. The CDR3 has 19 amino acids. V lost 0 bases and J lost 1; bases outside the gene matches: 13. Written as DNA, the CDR3 is TGCGCCAGCAGTCAATCGGGGCTAGCGGACGGAATTTGCACAGATACGCAGTATTTT. It codes for CASSQSGLADGICTDTQYF.

There are many counts of this clonotype. V gene TRBV7-2 combines with J gene TRBJ2-1, with unresolved D. Trimming left V 3 bases short and J 5 bases short, with 5 bases between. In germline, CDR1 is SGHTA, CDR2 FQGNSA. The CDR3 sequence is 12 residues long. The CDR3 bases are TGTGCCAGCAGCTTGTTCAACAATGAGCAGTTCTTC. This encodes CASSLFNNEQFF.

The chain uses TRBV20-1 and TRBJ1-2; D is unclear. V was clipped by 5 bases and J by 4 bases, with 14 bases between them. CDR3 length: 13 residues. Germline CDR1 DFQATT, CDR2 SNEGSKA (reference sequence). CDR3 DNA: TGCAGTGCTTACCCAAAGACCAGCTATGGCTACACCTTC. Amino acid sequence: CSAYPKTSYGYTF.

The sample holds a few counts of this clonotype. The J gene is TRBJ1-2, the V gene TRBV6-1; D not resolved. Trimming removed 4 bases from V and 4 bases from J, with 7 bases in between. The CDR3 contains 12 residues. CDR1 is MNHNS and CDR2 is SASEGT in the germline V gene. This CDR3 is CASSVTTYGYTF. As DNA, the CDR3 is TGTGCCAGCAGTGTTACAACCTATGGCTACACCTTC.

The V and J genes are TRBV4-1 and TRBJ2-5; 7 bases are a match to TRBD2. Germline values: CDR1 MGHRA, CDR2 YSYEKL. The CDR3 has 14 amino acids. V dropped 1 base and J dropped 5; count of bases not matched to a gene: 4. The CDR3 nucleotides read TGCGCCAGCAGCCAAGCTGGGGGGGACGAGACCCAGTACTTC. This codes for CASSQAGGDETQYF.

The CDR3 DNA sequence: TGTGCCAGCAGAGGACAGGGCGGGGCTGAAGCTTTCTTT. Protein: CASRGQGGAEAFF. The chain combines TRBV2 with TRBJ1-1; 8 bases align to TRBD1. Trimming removed 6 bases from V and 6 bases from J; junction bases left unmatched: 6. The CDR3 sequence is 13 residues long. CDR1 is SNHLY, CDR2 FYNNEI, per germline. The full variable domain, its missing parts supplied by reference TRBV2 and TRBJ1-1, is EPEVTQTPSHQVTQMGQEVILRCVPISNHLYFYWYRQILGQKVEFLVSFYNNEISEKSEIFDDQFSVERPDGSNFTLKIRSTKLEDSAMYFCASRGQGGAEAFFGQGTRLTVV.

V usage is TRBV4-1 and J usage is TRBJ1-3, with D tentatively TRBD1 (5 bases). V lost 4 bases, J lost 0 bases, and 19 bases lay in between. Per the germline V gene, CDR1 is MGHRA and CDR2 is YSYEKL. CDR3 length equals 18 residues. The DNA of the CDR3 is TGCGCCAGCAGCCCAATAAACAGGCCCGCAAGCTCTGGAAACACCATATATTTT. Its protein is CASSPINRPASSGNTIYF.

This clonotype was detected only a few times. The rearrangement links TRBV6-1 to TRBJ1-2; TRBD1 aligns across 7 bases. The V and J ends lost 6 bases and 4 bases, in that order; junction bases with no gene match: 11. The germline V gene has CDR1 MNHNS and CDR2 SASEGT. This CDR3 comprises 15 residues. DNA of the CDR3: TGTGCCAGCAGCACCCTCAGGGGGGCGGGCTATGGCTACACCTTC. Its protein product is CASSTLRGAGYGYTF.